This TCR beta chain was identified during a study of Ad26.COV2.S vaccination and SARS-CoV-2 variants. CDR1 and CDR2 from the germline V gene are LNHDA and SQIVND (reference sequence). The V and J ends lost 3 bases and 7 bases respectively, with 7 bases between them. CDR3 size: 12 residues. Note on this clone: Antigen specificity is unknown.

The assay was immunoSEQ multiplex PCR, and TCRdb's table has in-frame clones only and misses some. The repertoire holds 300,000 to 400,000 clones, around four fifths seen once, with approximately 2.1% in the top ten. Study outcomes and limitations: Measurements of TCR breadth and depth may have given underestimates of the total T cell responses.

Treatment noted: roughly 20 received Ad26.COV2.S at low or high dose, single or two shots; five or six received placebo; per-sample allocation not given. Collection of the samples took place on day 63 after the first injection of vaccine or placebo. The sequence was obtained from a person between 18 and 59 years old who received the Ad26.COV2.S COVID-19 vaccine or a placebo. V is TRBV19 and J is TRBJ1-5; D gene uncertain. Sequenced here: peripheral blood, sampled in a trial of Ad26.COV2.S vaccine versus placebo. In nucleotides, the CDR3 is TGTGCCAGTAGTATCGGCAGCCAGCCCCAGCATTTT. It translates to CASSIGSQPQHF.